This TCR beta chain was sequenced during a study of blood T cell repertoires in COVID-19. Across the whole study: The cDNA or gDNA used as material had been derived from T cells, B-cell-depleted T cells, or PBMCs.

Method: immunoSEQ multiplex PCR; TCRdb's copy keeps in-frame clones and lacks some. The data hold around 120,000 clones, with about 83% observed a single time. Germline-derived CDR1 and CDR2 are SQVTM and ANQGSEA. The CDR3 sequence is 15 residues long. Trimming left V 2 bases short and J 0 bases short, with 11 bases between. This sequence was found in a man older than 75 with active or convalescent COVID-19. Sequenced input: peripheral blood. V and J are TRBV29-1 and TRBJ2-1; D is perhaps TRBD2 (6 bases). The CDR3 here is CSVEWDSSSYNEQFF. In DNA, the CDR3 is TGCAGCGTTGAATGGGACTCGAGCTCCTACAATGAGCAGTTCTTC.